One T cell receptor (beta chain) is described in this entry. The antigen is undetermined. This sample is part of a study of T-cell memory formation after mild COVID-19. Study observations and caveats: Contracting CD4+ clones were located mainly in CM and EM, and CD8+ clones in EMRA. Whether second-wave clones peaking at day 37 were SARS-CoV-2 specific went unconfirmed. The study found balanced CD4/CD8 in clones contracting day 15 to 85 and a CD4+ lean in later expanders. Pre-infection memory held some responding clones, suggesting pre-existing cross-reactive T cells responded.

TCRdb itself ran the 5' RACE reads through MiXCR, one entry per CDR3 protein. The sample records a few hundred thousand distinct CDR3 sequences, over 8.5% being singletons. The clonotype was recovered from a man aged 18 to 30 who had mild COVID-19 (a few samples of this study predate the infection). Cell type and time point are not known. The sequenced material came from PBMCs or a T cell subset sorted from them (not recorded which).

The CDR3 nucleotides read TGCAGTGCCCAGAAAGGAGGGCCGGAGCTGTTTTTT. This gives the protein CSAQKGGPELFF. This rearrangement joins TRBV20-1 to TRBJ2-2; weak D call: TRBD2 (6 bases). V was cut by 6 bases and J by 10 bases, with 15 bases left in between. Germline CDR1 reads DFQATT; CDR2 reads SNEGSKA (reference sequence). This CDR3 comprises 12 residues.